This T cell receptor beta chain was sequenced for a study of OX40 agonist ivuxolimab in advanced cancers. The table came from immunoSEQ multiplex PCR; TCRdb's copy has only in-frame clones and leaves some out. The table shows about 64,000 clones, with roughly 80% occurring only once. The starting material was CD4+ or CD8+ T cells sorted from blood, obtained in a trial of the OX40 agonist ivuxolimab. The receptor was isolated from an adult with an advanced solid tumor such as melanoma, head and neck, liver or kidney cancer.

CDR3 nucleotide sequence: TGTGCCAGAAGCTTGGCTCAGGGGGGAACTAATGAAAAACTGTTTTTT. Residues: CARSLAQGGTNEKLFF. This chain connects TRBV5-3 to TRBJ1-4, with 7 bases fitting TRBD1. TRBV5-3 is placed among ORFs of uncertain function. Losses at the gene ends were 0 bases for V and 1 base for J; bases not matched to a gene: 3. The CDR3 sequence is 16 residues long.